The clone carrying this TCR beta chain was detected only once. These data belong to a study of blood T cell repertoires in COVID-19. As for the study in general: There were acute and convalescent COVID-19 samples, and they came from the United States, Italy and Spain.

In the original processing: Scientists estimated how many nucleated cells there were by amplifying reference gene primers. Assay used: immunoSEQ multiplex PCR; TCRdb lists only in-frame clones, some missing. The V and J calls and clone size were taken over from that table, and D and trimming were inferred from the DNA. The top ten hold under 8% of the sample, which has over 100,000 clones, approximately 82% seen once. V shed 4 bases and J 6 bases; nucleotides not matched to a gene: 7. The CDR3 consists of 14 residues. Germline-derived CDR1 and CDR2 are LGHDT and YNNKEL (reference sequence). Sequences were obtained from peripheral blood. This TCR was sampled from a woman of 80 years or more with active or convalescent COVID-19. This sequence joins TRBV3-1 (or the pseudogene TRBV3-2) and TRBJ2-7; 9 bases are a match to TRBD2. The CDR3 DNA reads TGTGCCAGCAGCCCCTTAGCGGGAGTCACCGAGCAGTACTTC. Its translation: CASSPLAGVTEQYF.